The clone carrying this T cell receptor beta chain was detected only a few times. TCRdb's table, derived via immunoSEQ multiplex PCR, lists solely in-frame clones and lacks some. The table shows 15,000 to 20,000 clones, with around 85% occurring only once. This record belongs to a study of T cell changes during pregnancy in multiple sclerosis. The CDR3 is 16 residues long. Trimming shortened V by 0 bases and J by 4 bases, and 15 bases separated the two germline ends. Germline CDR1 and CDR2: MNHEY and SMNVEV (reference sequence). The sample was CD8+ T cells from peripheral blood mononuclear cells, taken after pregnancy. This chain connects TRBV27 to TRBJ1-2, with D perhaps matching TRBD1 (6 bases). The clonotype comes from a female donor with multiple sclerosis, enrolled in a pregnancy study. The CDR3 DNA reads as TGTGCCAGCAGTTTATCAGGGACCCAGGGGATCTATGGCTACACCTTC. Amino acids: CASSLSGTQGIYGYTF.